These 5 T cell receptor beta chains were all obtained from the same sample, sequenced in a study of regulatory T cells in long-lasting Graves disease. Time point meaning: persistent/refractory GD, antithyroid drugs over 5 years with positive TRAb. Scientists built the TCR library using RNA that was extracted from PBMCs. The authors built TCR beta libraries using iRepertoire HTBI primers and Arm-PCR of CDR3 regions. TCRdb ran MiXCR on the multiplex PCR reads and lists one entry per CDR3 protein. The sample shows some 440,000 distinct CDR3 sequences, around 20% of them seen only once. The source material was peripheral blood mononuclear cells (PBMCs), sampled when the disease was refractory, from a patient treated with antithyroid drugs. The receptors were sampled from a female donor with Graves disease.

This clonotype showed up many times. The chain combines TRBV7-8 with TRBJ1-4; weak D call: TRBD1 (5 bases). The CDR3 length is 17 residues. The V gene lost 5 bases and the J gene lost 7 bases, with 23 bases spanning the gap. CDR1 is SGHVS and CDR2 is FQNEAQ in the germline V gene. CDR3 in amino acids: CASSPSGRGAMGEKLFF. DNA of the CDR3: TGTGCCAGCAGCCCTAGTGGGCGAGGGGCAATGGGTGAAAAACTGTTTTTT.

The chain uses TRBV7-8 and TRBJ2-1; 13 nucleotides match TRBD2. Trimming at V came to 5 bases and at J to 15 bases, leaving 7 bases not matched to a gene. Germline loops: CDR1 SGHVS, CDR2 FQNEAQ. The CDR3 runs 13 residues. In DNA, the CDR3 is TGTGCCAGCAGCGACAGGACTAGCGGGAGACTGTTCTTC. This sequence encodes CASSDRTSGRLFF.

This clonotype has ten or more counts. J is TRBJ2-7 and V is TRBV28; D ambiguous. The CDR3 loop spans 15 amino acids. CDR1 MDHEN and CDR2 SYDVKM come from the germline V gene. Trimming took off 4 bases at V and 3 bases at J, with 16 bases between the two ends. The CDR3 nucleotides are TGTGCCAGCAGTTCCAGACTGAACCCTGGCTACGAGCAGTACTTC. This translates into CASSSRLNPGYEQYF.

The chain is built from TRBV12-3 or TRBV12-4 and TRBJ1-5; D gene uncertain. Trimming removed 5 bases from V and 5 bases from J, with 13 bases in between. This CDR3 comprises 14 residues. The CDR3 sequence is CASSLWGSDQPQHF. CDR3 DNA sequence: TGTGCCAGCAGTCTATGGGGTTCAGATCAGCCCCAGCATTTT.

This clonotype was detected only a few times. The chain combines TRBV3-1 with TRBJ1-1; D is uncertain. This CDR3 has 14 amino acids. Germline assignment: CDR1 LGHDT and CDR2 YNNKEL (reference sequence). Deletions cut 1 base from V and 1 base from J, with 7 bases between. CDR3 sequence reads: CASSQVPGNTEAFF. CDR3 nucleotides: TGTGCCAGCAGCCAAGTCCCCGGGAACACTGAAGCTTTCTTT.